This T cell receptor beta chain was observed in a study of T cell repertoires in cytomegalovirus infection. In the study overall: Indications came from public TCR beta signatures; they pointed to CMV infection and to a matching HLA type.

Germline-derived CDR1 and CDR2 are DFQATT and SNEGSKA (reference sequence). This CDR3 has 16 residues. V was clipped by 3 bases and J by 5 bases, with 20 bases between them. Study observations and caveats: There were HLA-C-restricted CMV-specific TCR beta clonotypes dominating the ex vivo response. Cumulated frequencies of public TCR beta families served to identify carriers of CMV plus the relevant HLA.

TCRdb redid the calling of the reads with MiXCR, one entry per CDR3 protein. The sample lists under 150,000 distinct CDR3 sequences, 8.8% occurring once. In the case of this clonotype: Its antigen is undetermined.

The J gene is TRBJ2-1, the V gene TRBV20-1; D tentatively fits TRBD1 or TRBD2 (5 bases each). Material: PBMCs. The sequence was collected from a human donor in good health (CMV status not recorded). Some clones in this sample may be carry-over from other donors' samples. The CDR3 region is CSASLGEATINNEQFF. The CDR3 DNA follows: TGCAGTGCTAGTTTAGGGGAAGCGACTATCAACAATGAGCAGTTCTTC.